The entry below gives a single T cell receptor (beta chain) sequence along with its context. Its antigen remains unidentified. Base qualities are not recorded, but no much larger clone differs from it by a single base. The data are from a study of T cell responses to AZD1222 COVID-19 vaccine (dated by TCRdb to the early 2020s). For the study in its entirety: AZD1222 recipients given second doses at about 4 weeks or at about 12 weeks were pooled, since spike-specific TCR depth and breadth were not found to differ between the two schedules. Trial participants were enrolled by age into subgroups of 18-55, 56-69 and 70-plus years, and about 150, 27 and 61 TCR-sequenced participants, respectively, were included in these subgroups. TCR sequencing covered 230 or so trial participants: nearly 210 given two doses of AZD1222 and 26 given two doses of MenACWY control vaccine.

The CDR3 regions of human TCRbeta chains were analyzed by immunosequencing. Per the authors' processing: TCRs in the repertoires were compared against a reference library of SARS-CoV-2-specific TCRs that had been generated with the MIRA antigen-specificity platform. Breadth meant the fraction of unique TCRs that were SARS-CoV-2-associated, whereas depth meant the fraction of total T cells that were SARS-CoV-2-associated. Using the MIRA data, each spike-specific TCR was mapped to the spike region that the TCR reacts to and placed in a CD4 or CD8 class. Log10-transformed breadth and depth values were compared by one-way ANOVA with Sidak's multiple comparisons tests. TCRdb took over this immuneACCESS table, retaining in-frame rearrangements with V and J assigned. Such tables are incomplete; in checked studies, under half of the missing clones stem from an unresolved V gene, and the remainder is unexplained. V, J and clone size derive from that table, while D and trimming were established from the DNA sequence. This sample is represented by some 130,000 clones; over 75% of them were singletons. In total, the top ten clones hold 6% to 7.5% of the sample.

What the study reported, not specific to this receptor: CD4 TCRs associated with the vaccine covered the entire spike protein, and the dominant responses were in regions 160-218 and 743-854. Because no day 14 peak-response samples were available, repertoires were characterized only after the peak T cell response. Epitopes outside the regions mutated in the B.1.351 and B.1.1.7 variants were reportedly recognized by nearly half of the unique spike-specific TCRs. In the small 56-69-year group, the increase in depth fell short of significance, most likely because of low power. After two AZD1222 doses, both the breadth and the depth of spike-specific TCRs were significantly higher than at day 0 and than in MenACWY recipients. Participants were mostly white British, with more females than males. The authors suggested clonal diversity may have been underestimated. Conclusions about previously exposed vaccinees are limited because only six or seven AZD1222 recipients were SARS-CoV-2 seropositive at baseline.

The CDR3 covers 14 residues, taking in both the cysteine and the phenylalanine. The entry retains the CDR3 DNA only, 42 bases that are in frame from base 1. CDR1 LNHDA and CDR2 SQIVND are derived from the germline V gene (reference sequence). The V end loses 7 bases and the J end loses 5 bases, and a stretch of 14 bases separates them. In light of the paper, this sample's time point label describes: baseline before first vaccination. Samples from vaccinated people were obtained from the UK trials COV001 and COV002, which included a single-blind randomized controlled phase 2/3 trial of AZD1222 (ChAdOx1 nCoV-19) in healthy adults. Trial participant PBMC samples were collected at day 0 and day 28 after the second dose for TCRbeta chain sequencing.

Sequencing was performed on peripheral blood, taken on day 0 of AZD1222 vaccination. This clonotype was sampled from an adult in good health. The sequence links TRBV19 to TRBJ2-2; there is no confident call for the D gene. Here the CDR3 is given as CASIPFGRTGELFF. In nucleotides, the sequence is TGTGCCAGTATCCCGTTCGGGCGGACCGGGGAGCTGTTTTTT.